One sample yielded the 5 T cell receptor beta chains listed below, sequenced in a study of T cells after yellow fever vaccination. TCRdb reprocessed the 5' RACE reads via MiXCR and lists one record per CDR3 protein. Seen here are 150,000 to 200,000 distinct CDR3 sequences, roughly 6.4% observed once, and the top ten hold roughly 3%. Sample: CD4+ T cells sorted from PBMCs, taken on the day of the first yellow fever vaccination. These TCRs come from a man between 18 and 29 years old who received the YFV17D yellow fever vaccine.

This clonotype came up many times. This chain connects TRBV27 to TRBJ1-5; the match to TRBD1 covers 9 bases. CDR1 is MNHEY and CDR2 is SMNVEV in the germline V gene (reference sequence). CDR3 length: 15 residues. The trim removed 6 bases at V and 11 bases at J, leaving 14 bases unmatched. CDR3 region: CASSPGQGLLGAQHF. In DNA, the CDR3 is TGTGCCAGCAGCCCAGGACAGGGGCTTCTGGGGGCCCAGCATTTT.

This clonotype was found a few times. J is TRBJ1-2 and V is TRBV4-3; TRBD1 matches 8 bases. The CDR3 spans 16 residues. Germline V gene lookup returns CDR1 LGHNA and CDR2 YSLEER. Germline trimming cut 0 bases from V and 6 bases from J; bases unmatched to any gene: 9. DNA for the CDR3: TGCGCCAGCAGCCAAGAGGTACGACAGGGGACAAATGGCTACACCTTC. It translates to CASSQEVRQGTNGYTF.

This clonotype has a handful of counts. This chain connects TRBV12-3 or TRBV12-4 to TRBJ2-5, with a possible D match to TRBD2 (6 bases). Trimming left V 3 bases short and J 4 bases short, with 15 bases between. The CDR3 covers 15 residues. This CDR3 is CASSLAGRGLETQYF. CDR3 nucleotide sequence: TGTGCCAGCAGTTTGGCGGGGCGGGGTCTAGAGACCCAGTACTTC.

The J gene is TRBJ1-6, the V gene TRBV18, with unresolved D. Per the germline V gene, CDR1 is KGHSH and CDR2 is LQKENI. The ends were cut back, 3 bases at V and 6 bases at J, with 3 bases in the middle. The CDR3 contains 12 residues. DNA for the CDR3: TGTGCCAGCTCACCCAGTAATTCACCCCTCCACTTT. Translated, it gives CASSPSNSPLHF.

Many counts were recorded for this clonotype. The CDR3 here is CASSLEGAQYF. CDR3 bases: TGCGCCAGCAGCTTGGAAGGAGCGCAGTATTTT. The V and J genes are TRBV5-1 and TRBJ2-5, with D unclear. The J call could be wrong; TRBJ2-3 is a better fit for the DNA end. Germline V lookup: CDR1 SGHRS, CDR2 YFSETQ. The CDR3 has 11 amino acids.